The 6 T cell receptor beta chains below all came from one sample that was sequenced in a study of blood T cell repertoires in COVID-19. Clones were sequenced by immunoSEQ multiplex PCR, and TCRdb holds only the in-frame ones, with some missing. Of under 85,000 clones in the sample, around nine tenths were seen once. The sample comprised peripheral blood. The source of these receptors is a man aged 65 to 79 with active or convalescent COVID-19.

The rearrangement joins TRBV12-3 or TRBV12-4 to TRBJ2-1, with 8 bases identical to TRBD2. The junction had 6 bases not matched to a gene; V was cut back by 3 bases and J by 14 bases. This CDR3 is built from 12 residues. CDR3: CASSFGLAIKFF. CDR3 sequence (DNA): TGTGCCAGCAGTTTCGGACTAGCAATTAAGTTCTTC.

The chain joins TRBV27 to TRBJ1-1, with D perhaps TRBD1 (6 bases). Trimming took off 0 bases at V and 6 bases at J, with 8 bases between the two ends. Germline CDR1 reads MNHEY; CDR2 reads SMNVEV (reference sequence). The CDR3 is made up of 13 amino acids. CDR3 amino acids: CASSLSSGAEAFF. The CDR3 nucleotides are TGTGCCAGCAGTTTATCGTCAGGGGCTGAAGCTTTCTTT.

This clone was observed a few times. The chain is built from TRBV7-9 and TRBJ2-2, with TRBD1 identical over 8 bases. The CDR3 has 14 amino acids. The germline CDR1 and CDR2 sequences are SEHNR and FQNEAQ (reference sequence). The V and J ends lost 5 bases and 6 bases, in that order; junction bases with no gene match: 5. The CDR3 bases are TGTGCCAGCAGCCCGGGACAGGCGGCCGGGGAGCTGTTTTTT. This gives the protein CASSPGQAAGELFF. Looking up the rest from reference TRBV7-9 and TRBJ2-2 gives the full variable domain: DTGVSQNPRHKITKRGQNVTFRCDPISEHNRLYWYRQTLGQGPEFLTYFQNEAQLEKSRLLSDRFSAERPKGSFSTLEIQRTEQGDSAMYLCASSPGQAAGELFFGEGSRLTVL.

This chain uses TRBV5-4 with TRBJ1-2, with a weak D call TRBD1 (6 bases). CDR1 is SGHNT and CDR2 is YYREEE in the germline V gene (reference sequence). The CDR3 totals 15 residues. V was trimmed by 4 bases and J by 4 bases, leaving 17 bases between them. CDR3 sequence: CASSTATGGTYGYTF. CDR3 in DNA: TGTGCCAGCAGCACCGCGACAGGCGGTACCTATGGCTACACCTTC.

This clone was counted a few times. The V gene is TRBV9, the J gene TRBJ1-2, with D uncertain. Trimming pared 0 bases from V and 8 bases from J, leaving 14 bases between. This CDR3 contains 14 residues. Germline V gene lookup returns CDR1 SGDLS and CDR2 YYNGEE. CDR3 nucleotides: TGTGCCAGCAGCGTAGGGTGGGGTCAGCGGGGCTACACCTTC. Its translation is CASSVGWGQRGYTF.

The chain is built from TRBV5-4 and TRBJ2-1; 9 nucleotides align to TRBD2. Germline V gene lookup returns CDR1 SGHNT and CDR2 YYREEE (reference sequence). The CDR3 is 15 amino acids. The V and J ends lost 4 bases and 8 bases, in that order; junction bases with no gene match: 10. CDR3 amino acids: CASSAPGLALDEQFF. CDR3 bases: TGTGCCAGCAGCGCACCGGGACTAGCTCTCGATGAGCAGTTCTTC. The whole variable domain, remainder taken from reference TRBV5-4 and TRBJ2-1, is ETGVTQSPTHLIKTRGQQVTLRCSSQSGHNTVSWYQQALGQGPQFIFQYYREEENGRGNFPPRFSGLQFPNYSSELNVNALELDDSALYLCASSAPGLALDEQFFGPGTRLTVL.